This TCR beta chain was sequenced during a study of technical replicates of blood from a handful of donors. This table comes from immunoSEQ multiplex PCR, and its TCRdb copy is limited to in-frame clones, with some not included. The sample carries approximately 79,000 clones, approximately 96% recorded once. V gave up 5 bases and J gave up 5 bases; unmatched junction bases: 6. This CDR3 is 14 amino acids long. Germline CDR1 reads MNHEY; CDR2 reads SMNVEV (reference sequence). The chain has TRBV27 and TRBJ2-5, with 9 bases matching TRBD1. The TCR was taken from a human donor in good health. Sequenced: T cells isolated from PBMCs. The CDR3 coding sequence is TGTGCCAGCAGTATCCGGGACAGGGCGGAGACCCAGTACTTC. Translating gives CASSIRDRAETQYF.